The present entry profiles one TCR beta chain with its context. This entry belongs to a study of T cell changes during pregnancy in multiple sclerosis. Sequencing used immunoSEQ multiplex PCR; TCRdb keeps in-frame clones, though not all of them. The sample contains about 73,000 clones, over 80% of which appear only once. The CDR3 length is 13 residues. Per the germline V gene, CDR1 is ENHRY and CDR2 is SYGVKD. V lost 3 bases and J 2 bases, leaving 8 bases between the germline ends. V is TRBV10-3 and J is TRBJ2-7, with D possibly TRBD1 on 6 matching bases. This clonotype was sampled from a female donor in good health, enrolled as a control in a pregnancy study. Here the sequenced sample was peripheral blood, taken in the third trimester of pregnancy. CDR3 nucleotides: TGTGCCATCAGTGACGGGGACACCTACGAGCAGTACTTC. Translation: CAISDGDTYEQYF.